This section outlines one T cell receptor beta chain sequence together with its context. A single count supports this clone. The antigen it recognizes is unknown. It has no much larger one-base neighbor in the sample; base qualities were not kept. The sample comes from a study of shared clonotypes between healthy human individuals (dated by TCRdb to the early 2020s). About the investigation overall: The cohort comprised two women and three men aged 18 to 49 years. For each donor, CD4 naive and CD4 memory were each given three plates, CD8 naive was given two plates, and CD8 memory was given one plate. To estimate repertoire size and how much clonotype sharing occurs between individuals, the study deeply sequenced the blood TCR repertoires of several healthy adults. To increase sequencing depth and limit assay-specific biases, different laboratories used diverse techniques to prepare libraries and sequence TCR repertoires. Between about 0.9 and 10 billion PBMCs per donor were obtained by leukapheresis.

There are 15 amino acids in the CDR3, from cysteine to phenylalanine inclusive. CDR3 DNA is the only sequence kept; it has 45 bases, read in frame from the first base. Compared with germline, V lacks 5 bases and J lacks 2 bases; bases without a gene match: 7. Based on the germline V gene (reference sequence), the CDR1 and CDR2 sequences are MNHEY and SMNVEV. CD8 naive samples were obtained by positive selection for CCR7 among CD45RO-negative cells, yielding a CD45RA+CCR7+ population from which TemRA cells were excluded. The donors were healthy, HIV-negative adults with no recently reported acute infections or vaccinations. All donors were Caucasian adults living in Nashville, Tennessee, USA. Blood was collected by leukapheresis, and PBMCs were isolated by Ficoll-Histopaque density gradient centrifugation and then cryopreserved in liquid nitrogen vapor phase. Purity and quantity of every magnetically sorted T cell population were checked by analytical flow cytometry. Genomic DNA was isolated from every sorted fraction and measured by UV absorbance on a Nanodrop 2000c.

Results the study describes overall, beyond this receptor: When a handful of donors were compared, the shared fraction of clonotypes was 5% to 6.5% for naive CD4, roughly 3.3% for naive CD8, 2% to 2.5% for memory CD4, and approximately 0.4% for memory CD8. Pairwise subsampling led to the expectation that sequencing depth would affect the degree of clonotype sharing among donors. Even with the large sequencing depth, rarefaction of the sorted-subset datasets indicated that sequencing was incomplete. Because the study included a small number of donors, the genetic and exposure-history diversity represented was limited. Compared with non-shared clonotypes, clonotypes shared by all four sorted-subset donors had higher generation probabilities. Sampling was limited to blood, and TCR repertoires in tissue likely differ from TCR repertoires in blood. Naive subsets generally had larger estimated clonotype richness than memory subsets did.

Using the deep immunoSEQ assay, TCR CDR3 regions were amplified from genomic DNA by multiplex PCR. Extracted genomic DNA from each cell subset was distributed evenly across all wells of several immunoSEQ 96-well plates, and each plate was treated as a replicate. For sorted subsets, about 210 ng of genomic DNA, equivalent to around 31,000 T cell genomes, went into each replicate PCR. Purified libraries were quantified with a Qubit 3.0 fluorometer, sized on a Bioanalyzer 2100, and re-quantified with the KAPA Library Quantification kit. Every immunoSEQ 96-well plate was sequenced on a separate single-read 150-cycle Illumina NextSeq 550 flow cell. In the authors' own workflow: Because the immunoSEQ output held only junctional sequences and lacked quality scores, the filtering could not match the filtering applied to full-length reads. Sequences were annotated with PyIR, a Python wrapper for IgBLAST v1.9, using IMGT germline references to assign V/J genes and CDR3. Reads with weak V/J assignments (E-value above 1e-6), missing CDR3, stop codons, out-of-frame junctions, or ambiguous translated residues were removed. V3J clonotypes were defined as sequences sharing an identical inferred V gene, J gene, and CDR3 amino acid sequence. The percentage overlap between two repertoires was calculated by dividing the number of shared unique clonotypes by the size of the smaller repertoire. Repertoire richness was assessed with RTK rarefaction, the Chao1 estimator, and Recon v2.1 estimates of unobserved clonotypes. OLGA was used to compute generation probabilities for all TCRbeta clonotypes that the gDNA method yielded from a few donors. TCRdb took this table from immuneACCESS and kept in-frame rearrangements with V and J called. Such tables lack part of the clones; where checked against another copy, unresolved V genes explain under half of the gap, and the rest is unexplained. That table is the source of V, J and clone size, and D and trimming were worked out from the DNA. The table for this sample lists around 1.9 million clones; around 95% of them were counted only once. The ten largest clones add up to about 1.7% of the sample.

The specimen sequenced was naive CD8+ T cells from PBMCs. Reading the label with the study, this specimen's cell subset or site is: CD45RA+CCR7+. The sequence derives from a man younger than 35 in good health. Some clones in this sample may be carry-over from other donors' samples. This receptor chain uses TRBV27 and TRBJ2-7, and 9 junction bases match TRBD2. The DNA sequence is as follows: TGTGCCAGCAGTCCAGGACTAGCGAAAGCCTACGAGCAGTACTTC. Its amino acids are CASSPGLAKAYEQYF.